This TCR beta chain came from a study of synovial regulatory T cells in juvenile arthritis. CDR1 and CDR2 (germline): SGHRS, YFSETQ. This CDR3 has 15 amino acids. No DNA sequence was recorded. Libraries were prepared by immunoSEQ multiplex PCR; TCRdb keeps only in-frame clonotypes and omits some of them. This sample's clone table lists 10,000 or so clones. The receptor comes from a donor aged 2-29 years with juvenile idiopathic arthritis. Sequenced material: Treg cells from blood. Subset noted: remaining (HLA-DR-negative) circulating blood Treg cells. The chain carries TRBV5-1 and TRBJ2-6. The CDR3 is CASSPQPSGANVLTF.